These T cell receptor beta chains were read from a single sample in a study of blood T cell repertoires in COVID-19. The table came from immunoSEQ multiplex PCR; TCRdb's copy has only in-frame clones and leaves some out. The sample lists 70,000 to 100,000 clones, more than 80% occurring once. Sequences were obtained from peripheral blood. The receptors here all came from a human donor in a cohort sampled during active COVID-19. CDR3s include the opening cysteine and the closing phenylalanine or tryptophan. The D gene is left open where the match is weak. Size values are once, few and many counts, or a class for expanded clones, and some rows have none.

V: TRBV7-6; D: -; size: -; J: TRBJ2-2; DNA: TGTGCCAGCAGCTTAGCGGGGCTGAACACCGGGGAGCTGTTTTTT; CDR3: CASSLAGLNTGELFF
V: TRBV5-4; D: TRBD2; size: -; J: TRBJ2-3; DNA: TGTGCCAGCAGCTTGGAGTCTAGCGGGAGGGCCAGAGATACGCAGTATTTT; CDR3: CASSLESSGRARDTQYF
V: TRBV6-6; D: TRBD1; size: -; J: TRBJ1-1; DNA: TGTGCCAGCAGATGGACAGGGCAGCGAAGTGAAGCTTTCTTT; CDR3: CASRWTGQRSEAFF
V: TRBV28; D: TRBD1; size: few; J: TRBJ1-5; DNA: TGTGCCAGCAGTTCCTCAGGACAGGGGCATCAGCCCCAGCATTTT; CDR3: CASSSSGQGHQPQHF
V: TRBV11-3; D: TRBD1; size: -; J: TRBJ2-7; DNA: TGTGCCAGCAGCTACGGGACAGGGGGCCCAGCCTACGAGCAGTACTTC; CDR3: CASSYGTGGPAYEQYF
V: TRBV6-5; D: -; size: -; J: TRBJ2-7; DNA: TGTGCCAGCACGCGGAACTACGAGCAGTACTTC; CDR3: CASTRNYEQYF
V: TRBV25-1; D: TRBD2; size: -; J: TRBJ2-1; DNA: TGTGCCAGCAGTGGCCTGCTAGCGGGGGACAATGAGCAGTTCTTC; CDR3: CASSGLLAGDNEQFF
V: TRBV24-1; D: -; size: -; J: TRBJ2-6; DNA: TGTGCCACCAGTCTGTCTGGGGCCAACGTCCTGACTTTC; CDR3: CATSLSGANVLTF
V: TRBV2; D: TRBD2; size: -; J: TRBJ2-5; DNA: TGTGCCAGCAGGGGGACTAGCGGGGGCCGGGAGACCCAGTACTTC; CDR3: CASRGTSGGRETQYF
V: TRBV23-1; D: TRBD1; size: -; J: TRBJ2-1; DNA: TGCGCCAGCAGTCAATGGATCGACAGGGGGCTAAACAATGAGCAGTTCTTC; CDR3: CASSQWIDRGLNNEQFF
V: TRBV5-1; D: TRBD2; size: -; J: TRBJ2-3; DNA: TGCGCCAGCAGCTTTTTAGCGGGGGCCACAGATACGCAGTATTTT; CDR3: CASSFLAGATDTQYF
V: TRBV14; D: -; size: -; J: TRBJ1-3; DNA: TGTGCCAGCAGCCAACTGAGGTCGGGGTCTGGAAACACCATATATTTT; CDR3: CASSQLRSGSGNTIYF
V: TRBV6-2/TRBV6-3; D: -; size: -; J: TRBJ1-5; DNA: TGTGCCAGCAGTTACTCGTATAGCAATCAGCCCCAGCATTTT; CDR3: CASSYSYSNQPQHF
V: TRBV19; D: TRBD1; size: -; J: TRBJ2-7; DNA: TGTGCCAGTAGTAGAGGACAGGGAGGCGAGCAGTACTTC; CDR3: CASSRGQGGEQYF
V: TRBV7-2; D: TRBD2; size: -; J: TRBJ2-2; DNA: TGTGCCAGCAGCCCAAGACTAGCAACCGGGGAGCTGTTTTTT; CDR3: CASSPRLATGELFF
V: TRBV15; D: TRBD2; size: -; J: TRBJ2-7; DNA: TGTGCCACCAGCTTGAGCGGGACCTACGAGCAGTACTTC; CDR3: CATSLSGTYEQYF
V: TRBV5-1; D: -; size: -; J: TRBJ1-1; DNA: TGCGCCAGCAACCTGGACAGAACAAACACTGAAGCTTTCTTT; CDR3: CASNLDRTNTEAFF
V: TRBV19; D: -; size: -; J: TRBJ2-3; DNA: TGTGCCAGTAGTATAGCGGGAGTAGATACGCAGTATTTT; CDR3: CASSIAGVDTQYF
V: TRBV6-1; D: TRBD1; size: -; J: TRBJ2-7; DNA: TGTGCCAGCAGTGAGACAGGGTTTTCCTACGAGCAGTACTTC; CDR3: CASSETGFSYEQYF
V: TRBV5-1; D: -; size: -; J: TRBJ2-7; DNA: TGCGCCAGCAGCTTGGTCCCAGGTAGTTCCTACGAGCAGTACTTC; CDR3: CASSLVPGSSYEQYF
V: TRBV5-5; D: TRBD1; size: few; J: TRBJ1-4; DNA: TGTGCCAGCAGCTCCTCACAGGGGGCGCCTGAAAAACTGTTTTTT; CDR3: CASSSSQGAPEKLFF
V: TRBV19; D: TRBD2; size: -; J: TRBJ2-3; DNA: TGTGCCAGTAGCCTCCATGCGGGGGGGGCCCCTACAGATACGCAGTATTTT; CDR3: CASSLHAGGAPTDTQYF
V: TRBV5-4; D: TRBD1; size: -; J: TRBJ2-2; DNA: TGTGCCAGCAGCCCGGGACAGAGAGCGAACACCGGGGAGCTGTTTTTT; CDR3: CASSPGQRANTGELFF
V: TRBV25-1; D: -; size: -; J: TRBJ1-2; DNA: TGTGCCAGCAGTGACCATGACCGAGGGGGTGGCTACACCTTC; CDR3: CASSDHDRGGGYTF
V: TRBV27; D: -; size: -; J: TRBJ2-1; DNA: TGTGCCAGCAGTTCGTTAGCCGTCTCCTACAATGAGCAGTTCTTC; CDR3: CASSSLAVSYNEQFF